Each of the 4 T cell receptor beta chains below was sequenced from the same sample in a study of blood T cell repertoires in COVID-19. The table came from immunoSEQ multiplex PCR; TCRdb's copy has only in-frame clones and leaves some out. The sample consists of 95,000 to 100,000 clones, over 85% of them appearing once. The sequenced sample consisted of peripheral blood. These TCRs come from a human donor with COVID-19, enrolled during active disease. The donor label of this sample is uncertain.

The rearrangement links TRBV7-7 to TRBJ2-5; TRBD1 matches at 9 bases. Unmatched junction bases numbered 18, after V lost 5 bases and J lost 5 bases. The germline CDR1 and CDR2 sequences are SSHAT and FNYEAQ (reference sequence). CDR3 length: 18 amino acids. CDR3 DNA sequence: TGTGCCAGCAGCGAGATTCCATCAGGACAGGGGTCGGGGGAGACCCAGTACTTC. Translated, it gives CASSEIPSGQGSGETQYF. The complete variable domain, with remaining parts taken from reference TRBV7-7 and TRBJ2-5, reads GAGVSQSPRYKVTKRGQDVTLRCDPISSHATLYWYQQALGQGPEFLTYFNYEAQPDKSGLPSDRFSAERPEGSISTLTIQRTEQRDSAMYRCASSEIPSGQGSGETQYFGPGTRLLVL.

There are a few counts of this clone. This sequence joins TRBV5-1 and TRBJ2-1; TRBD1 is a possible D gene (6 bases). CDR3 length equals 13 residues. In germline, CDR1 is SGHRS, CDR2 YFSETQ. With 6 bases removed from V and 5 bases from J, the gap between germline ends came to 12 bases. The CDR3 DNA follows: TGCGCCAGCACCCCGGGACAACACAATGAGCAGTTCTTC. Translating it yields CASTPGQHNEQFF.

The V and J genes are TRBV14 and TRBJ1-6, with a weak D call TRBD1 (6 bases). Germline-derived CDR1 and CDR2 are SGHDN and FVKESK. This CDR3 contains 13 residues. V shed 1 base and J shed 9 bases, with 7 bases lying between them. CDR3 coding DNA: TGTGCCAGCAGCCAAGCAGGGGTTTCACCCCTCCACTTT. As protein: CASSQAGVSPLHF.

The chain has TRBV28 and TRBJ1-2; D not certain. Trimming pared 4 bases from V and 4 bases from J, leaving 13 bases between. The CDR3 runs to 14 residues. Germline V gene lookup returns CDR1 MDHEN and CDR2 SYDVKM. The CDR3 sequence: CASSSPVISYGYTF. CDR3 DNA sequence: TGTGCCAGCAGTTCTCCCGTCATCAGCTATGGCTACACCTTC.